These 28 T cell receptor beta chains originate from one sample sequenced in a study of blood T cell repertoires in COVID-19. Profiling relied on immunoSEQ multiplex PCR, and the TCRdb table lists in-frame clones only, not all of them. Seen here are 180,000 or so clones, just over 85% observed once, and the top ten hold around 8.2%. Sequencing was performed on peripheral blood. These receptors were collected from a man aged 55 to 70 with acute or convalescent COVID-19.

The V gene is TRBV28, the J gene TRBJ1-1; D remains ambiguous. V gave up 11 bases and J gave up 11 bases, with 15 bases separating them. This CDR3 region has 10 residues. Germline CDR1 and CDR2: MDHEN and SYDVKM. The CDR3 DNA reads as TGTGCCTCCTCTACCAATCGGGCTTTCTTT. Translating it yields CASSTNRAFF.

A word on this clone: At one end, the junction sequence differs from germline, possibly due to a read error. CDR3 DNA sequence: TGTGCCAGCAGGCCCCTAGCGAGTTCCTTTTTGCACTTC. Protein: CASRPLASSFLHF. The chain uses TRBV12-3 or TRBV12-4 and TRBJ2-7; tentative D call: TRBD2 (6 bases). This CDR3 comprises 13 residues.

The chain recombines TRBV14 with TRBJ1-1; possibly TRBD1 for D (6 bases). The CDR3 covers 14 residues. The germline gives CDR1 SGHDN, CDR2 FVKESK. Trimming cost V 2 bases and J 4 bases, with 11 bases left between them. This CDR3 is CASSQLRTATEAFF. CDR3 coding DNA: TGTGCCAGCAGCCAACTTAGGACAGCCACTGAAGCTTTCTTT.

The chain has TRBV27 and TRBJ2-7; D may be TRBD2 (5 bases). The CDR3 loop spans 12 amino acids. Trimming took off 8 bases at V and 0 bases at J, with 8 bases between the two ends. CDR1 is MNHEY, CDR2 SMNVEV, per germline (reference sequence). The chain's CDR3 is CASFSASYEQYF. The CDR3 bases are TGTGCCAGCTTTAGCGCCTCCTACGAGCAGTACTTC.

V and J are TRBV28 and TRBJ1-4; the D gene is possibly TRBD1 (5 bases). The germline V gene encodes CDR1 MDHEN and CDR2 SYDVKM. This CDR3 is built from 13 residues. V was shortened by 6 bases and J by 8 bases, with 13 bases between the two germline ends. The CDR3 spells CASRWRRGEKLFF. The CDR3 nucleotides are TGTGCCAGCAGGTGGAGAAGGGGCGAAAAACTGTTTTTT. Full variable domain (outside the CDR3, taken from reference TRBV28 and TRBJ1-4): DVKVTQSSRYLVKRTGEKVFLECVQDMDHENMFWYRQDPGLGLRLIYFSYDVKMKEKGDIPEGYSVSREKKERFSLILESASTNQTSMYLCASRWRRGEKLFFGSGTQLSVL.

The chain uses TRBV5-4 and TRBJ1-3, with TRBD1 identical over 9 bases. Germline V CDR1 and CDR2: SGHNT, YYREEE (reference sequence). J was trimmed by 3 bases and V by 4 bases; bases with no gene match: 8. The CDR3 is 16 residues long. The CDR3 protein is CASSPGTGQYGNTIYF. The CDR3 DNA reads as TGTGCCAGCAGCCCGGGGACAGGGCAGTATGGAAACACCATATATTTT.

This rearrangement joins TRBV27 to TRBJ1-1; D is unresolved. The V end was cut by 4 bases, the J end by 3 bases, with 6 bases between. The CDR3 covers 12 residues. The germline CDR1 and CDR2 sequences are MNHEY and SMNVEV (reference sequence). The CDR3 is CASSSLDTEAFF. CDR3 nucleotide sequence: TGTGCCAGCAGTTCCCTCGACACTGAAGCTTTCTTT.

The rearrangement links TRBV5-8 to TRBJ1-5, with D hard to call. V was cut by 0 bases and J by 12 bases, with 10 bases left in between. Germline V gene sequence: CDR1 SGHTS, CDR2 YDEGEE. This CDR3 region has 12 residues. CDR3: CASSLVETFQHF. For the CDR3, the DNA is TGTGCCAGCAGCTTGGTGGAGACTTTCCAGCATTTT.

J is TRBJ1-2 and V is TRBV30; 7 bases fit TRBD1. The CDR3 runs 13 residues. Germline V gene data show CDR1 as GTSNPN and CDR2 as SVGIG (reference sequence). This CDR3 is CAERRRGRLGYTF. Here the CDR3 DNA reads TGTGCGGAAAGACGGAGGGGGCGGCTAGGCTACACCTTC.

V and J are TRBV27 and TRBJ2-7, with 7 bases that match TRBD1. The ends lost 3 bases at V and 2 bases at J; junction bases unmatched: 10. The V gene's germline CDR1 is MNHEY and CDR2 SMNVEV (reference sequence). This CDR3 is 16 amino acids long. CDR3 bases: TGTGCCAGCAGTTTCACCCGAACAGGGGTAGCCTACGAGCAGTACTTC. This codes for CASSFTRTGVAYEQYF.

J is TRBJ2-2 and V is TRBV5-1, with 12 nucleotides matching TRBD2. Germline V gene lookup returns CDR1 SGHRS and CDR2 YFSETQ. The CDR3 length is 19 residues. Trimming at V came to 4 bases and at J to 0 bases, leaving 10 bases not matched to a gene. The CDR3 region has the DNA TGCGCCAGCAGCGCAATGACTAGCGGGAGAGGCGCGAACACCGGGGAGCTGTTTTTT. This gives the protein CASSAMTSGRGANTGELFF.

The chain combines TRBV28 with TRBJ2-7; D might be TRBD2 (7 bases). This CDR3 has 14 residues. Germline-derived CDR1 and CDR2 are MDHEN and SYDVKM. Trimming removed 6 bases from V and 2 bases from J, with 14 bases in between. The CDR3 DNA is TGTGCCAGCAGCCGCGAGGGGGGGGCCTACGAGCAGTACTTC. This sequence encodes CASSREGGAYEQYF.

There are a few counts of this clone. The CDR3 loop reads CASSLPPKQANVLTF. The CDR3 nucleotides are TGTGCCAGCAGCTTACCCCCAAAGCAGGCCAACGTCCTGACTTTC. V and J are TRBV5-4 and TRBJ2-6; no clear D. V was shortened by 2 bases and J by 6 bases, with 12 bases between the two germline ends. The CDR3 runs 15 residues. Germline CDR1 SGHNT, CDR2 YYREEE (reference sequence).

The chain combines TRBV29-1 with TRBJ2-7, with a tentative D call TRBD1 (5 bases). In germline, CDR1 is SQVTM, CDR2 ANQGSEA. The CDR3 contains 14 residues. The V and J ends lost 4 bases and 4 bases respectively, with 17 bases between them. CDR3 amino acids: CSVGHRTTSYEQYF. The CDR3 DNA is TGCAGCGTTGGGCACAGGACGACCAGTTACGAGCAGTACTTC.

Here the CDR3 reads CASSHDRGEKLFF. The CDR3 DNA sequence: TGTGCCAGCAGCCACGACAGGGGAGAAAAACTGTTTTTT. The chain links TRBV12-3 or TRBV12-4 to TRBJ1-4; the match to TRBD1 covers 8 bases. This CDR3 has 13 amino acids. V was pared by 6 bases and J by 8 bases, with 5 bases of the junction left unmatched.

As to this clone: Its ends do not fully match the called genes, so a read error is possible. This rearrangement joins TRBV28 to TRBJ2-7; 11 nucleotides align to TRBD2. Germline CDR1 and CDR2: MDHEN and SYDVKM. CDR3 length: 12 residues. The CDR3 region has the DNA TGCTCCACTAGCGGGAGATCCTACGAGCAGTACTTC. Amino acids: CSTSGRSYEQYF.

This clone was seen repeatedly, ten times or more. The chain joins TRBV4-1 to TRBJ1-5; D remains unclear. Trimming cost V 2 bases and J 4 bases, with 3 bases left between them. The CDR3 is 12 amino acids. Germline V gives CDR1 MGHRA, CDR2 YSYEKL. CDR3 bases: TGCGCCAGCAGCCAACCGAATCAGCCCCAGCATTTT. Protein product: CASSQPNQPQHF.

The rearrangement links TRBV28 to TRBJ2-7; TRBD1 matches 9 bases. The CDR3 is 14 amino acids. Germline CDR1 MDHEN, CDR2 SYDVKM. Germline trimming cut 6 bases from V and 2 bases from J; bases unmatched to any gene: 5. The CDR3 loop reads CASRGQGLTYEQYF. Here the CDR3 DNA reads TGTGCCAGCAGGGGACAGGGTCTTACCTACGAGCAGTACTTC. The full variable domain, completed using reference TRBV28 and TRBJ2-7, is DVKVTQSSRYLVKRTGEKVFLECVQDMDHENMFWYRQDPGLGLRLIYFSYDVKMKEKGDIPEGYSVSREKKERFSLILESASTNQTSMYLCASRGQGLTYEQYFGPGTRLTVT.

Here the CDR3 reads CAWRGQGDKNIQYF. The CDR3, as DNA: TGTGCCTGGAGGGGACAGGGGGACAAAAACATTCAGTACTTC. The chain joins TRBV30 to TRBJ2-4, with TRBD1 identical over 11 bases. Germline trimming cut 3 bases from V and 3 bases from J; bases unmatched to any gene: 1. CDR1 GTSNPN and CDR2 SVGIG come from the germline V gene (reference sequence). This CDR3 contains 14 residues.

This clone was seen only once. The chain links TRBV5-5 to TRBJ2-5; D is perhaps TRBD2 (7 bases). CDR3 length equals 16 residues. Germline lookup yields CDR1 SGHKS and CDR2 YYEKEE (reference sequence). V lost 4 bases and J lost 5, with 21 bases in between. For the CDR3, the DNA is TGTGCCAGCAGCCCCAGGGGAGGGCCTTCGGGCGAGACCCAGTACTTC. Amino acids: CASSPRGGPSGETQYF. Variable domain in full (rest from reference TRBV5-5 and TRBJ2-5): DAGVTQSPTHLIKTRGQQVTLRCSPISGHKSVSWYQQVLGQGPQFIFQYYEKEERGRGNFPDRFSARQFPNYSSELNVNALLLGDSALYLCASSPRGGPSGETQYFGPGTRLLVL.

The rearrangement uses TRBV6-5 and TRBJ1-2; 9 bases agree with TRBD1. The CDR3 runs 16 residues. Germline CDR1 and CDR2: MNHEY and SVGAGI. Trimming took 2 bases from V and 4 from J; bases not matched to a gene: 8. The CDR3 DNA follows: TGTGCCAGCAGTTACGGCCCGGGACAGGGCCCCTATGGCTACACCTTC. Its protein is CASSYGPGQGPYGYTF.

This clone turned up a few times. This chain uses TRBV11-1 with TRBJ2-1; 10 bases agree with TRBD2. The CDR3 runs to 12 residues. CDR1 is SGHAT and CDR2 is FQDESV in the germline V gene (reference sequence). V shed 4 bases, J shed 12 bases, and the junction held 3 bases outside the gene matches. Written as DNA, the CDR3 is TGTGCCAGCAGCTCTAGCGGGAGCGGGCAGTTCTTC. It encodes CASSSSGSGQFF. Using reference TRBV11-1 and TRBJ2-1 for the parts outside the CDR3, the full variable domain is EAEVAQSPRYKITEKSQAVAFWCDPISGHATLYWYRQILGQGPELLVQFQDESVVDDSQLPKDRFSAERLKGVDSTLKIQPAELGDSAMYLCASSSSGSGQFFGPGTRLTVL.

This clone was detected only once. The J gene is TRBJ2-2, the V gene TRBV7-2; 9 bases align to TRBD1. J was trimmed by 7 bases and V by 5 bases; bases with no gene match: 8. The CDR3 has 15 amino acids. Germline V gene sequence: CDR1 SGHTA, CDR2 FQGNSA. CDR3 in DNA: TGTGCCAGCAGCAAAACAGGGGGCTCGAACGGGGAGCTGTTTTTT. Residues: CASSKTGGSNGELFF.

The rearrangement joins TRBV6-5 to TRBJ2-7; 12 nucleotides match TRBD2. CDR3 size: 14 residues. V dropped 6 bases and J dropped 5; count of bases not matched to a gene: 5. Germline V gene data show CDR1 as MNHEY and CDR2 as SVGAGI. As DNA, the CDR3 is TGTGCCAGCAGCTGGCGACTAGCGGGAGACGAGCAGTACTTC. Residues: CASSWRLAGDEQYF.

This clone was observed a single time. V is TRBV27 and J is TRBJ1-2; tentatively, D is TRBD1 (6 bases). Germline V lookup: CDR1 MNHEY, CDR2 SMNVEV (reference sequence). The CDR3 runs 15 residues. V dropped 5 bases and J dropped 6 bases, with 19 bases sitting between them. DNA for the CDR3: TGTGCCAGCAGTCTTTCCTGGACAGAGGGAAATGGCTACACCTTC. This translates into CASSLSWTEGNGYTF.

This chain uses TRBV28 with TRBJ2-3, with a possible D match to TRBD2 (6 bases). The V gene's germline CDR1 is MDHEN and CDR2 SYDVKM. The CDR3 has 14 residues. Trimming removed 6 bases from V and 2 bases from J, with 12 bases in between. DNA of the CDR3: TGTGCCAGCAGACCCGGGGGATACACAGATACGCAGTATTTT. This sequence encodes CASRPGGYTDTQYF.

The chain has TRBV7-2 and TRBJ2-1; TRBD2 is a possible D gene (5 bases). CDR1 is SGHTA and CDR2 is FQGNSA in the germline V gene. The CDR3 sequence is 12 residues long. V was cut by 3 bases and J by 11 bases, with 11 bases left in between. The CDR3: CASSFPGVKQFF. In nucleotides, the CDR3 is TGTGCCAGCAGCTTTCCCGGGGTGAAGCAGTTCTTC.

This clone was recorded once. This sequence joins TRBV7-9 and TRBJ1-3; no reliable D call. CDR3 length: 13 residues. The germline gives CDR1 SEHNR, CDR2 FQNEAQ (reference sequence). V was shortened by 1 base and J by 9 bases, with 10 bases between the two germline ends. Here the CDR3 reads CASSLEEGGTIYF. In DNA, the CDR3 is TGTGCCAGCAGCTTAGAAGAGGGAGGCACCATATATTTT.